The entry that follows covers one TCR beta chain sequence. Its antigen is unknown. Germline and junction disagree at one end, which may indicate a read error. A 5'RACE reaction primed in the constant segment made cDNA libraries of TCR alpha and TCR beta, and these carried sample barcodes and UMIs. TCRdb fed the 5' RACE reads into MiXCR, producing one record per CDR3 protein. In the table there are around 340,000 distinct CDR3 sequences, under 25% of which are singletons. The sample is drawn from a study of T-cell memory formation after mild COVID-19. Study background: Largely donor-specific sequence clusters came from a couple of donors. Study-level findings and limits: A subset of responding clones appeared in pre-infection memory, suggesting cross-reactive memory joined.

The material sequenced was PBMCs or a T cell subset sorted from them (not recorded which). The TCR comes from an adult woman who had mild COVID-19 (a few samples of this study predate the infection). Cell type and time point are not known.

The CDR3 bases are TGTGGCAGCAGCGCTTCACTGGGACGGGGACTAGACGAGCAGTACTTC. It encodes CGSSASLGRGLDEQYF. V usage is TRBV9 and J usage is TRBJ2-7, with TRBD2 matching over 8 bases. CDR1 and CDR2 from the germline V gene are SGDLS and YYNGEE. The CDR3 totals 16 residues.